Described below is a single T cell receptor beta chain sequence and its context. Its target antigen remains unknown. The sample holds no much larger clone one base away, and base qualities are not on file. Looking up the germline V gene yields CDR1 MDHEN and CDR2 SYDVKM. V is shortened by 6 bases, J by 4 bases, and the region joining them spans 13 bases. The CDR3 contains 15 residues, cysteine and phenylalanine counted. The read is trimmed to its CDR3 DNA, 45 bases read in frame from base 1. The data belong to a study of persistence of HIV-infected CD4 T cells (dated by TCRdb to 2018 to 2020). Broadly, across the study: The median time participants had been on suppressive ART was less than 10 years. Apart from a couple of participants who underwent leukapheresis at a single time point, peripheral blood samples of up to roughly 200 mL were collected from participants at multiple time points. Anti-CD3/anti-CD28 stimulation activated a higher proportion of cells, with a lower memory fraction, than antigen stimulation. CMV- and HIV-1 Gag-responding CD4+ T cells were isolated from ART-treated individuals so that antigen-driven clonal expansion of HIV-1-infected cells could be examined. The clonality of all cells in each sorted population was measured by TCRbeta sequencing, and the clonality of infected cells was measured by proviral sequencing. Cross-participant TCR cluster analysis included 8 or 9 participants for CMV and 6 or 7 participants for Gag. On the study overall, not on this receptor specifically: Antigen-responding cells were enriched for degenerate expanded CDR3beta sequences, which suggests convergent selection of CD4+ responses to CMV and Gag. Within the same sorted populations, how oligoclonal the TCRs were correlated with how oligoclonal the proviruses were. Only a small number of individuals took part in the study, and the range of antigens tested was limited. Because the TCR analyses were done in bulk, restricting them to just the rare CMV-responding cells that actually carried HIV-1 proviruses was not possible. TCRbeta richness in CMV- and Gag-responding cells was significantly lower than in anti-CD3/anti-CD28-responding cells; CMV-responding cells had higher oligoclonality than CD3/CD28-stimulated and Gag-responding cells.

This specimen's treatment or condition label, per the study, means: suppressive antiretroviral therapy. Cells were stimulated with anti-CD3/anti-CD28 magnetic beads as a nonspecific positive control representing the CD4+ T cell repertoire. Sorting of responding CD4+ T cells was based on upregulation of both CD40 ligand and CD69. HIV-1-infected adults in whom suppressive ART had been started during chronic infection were enrolled as participants. For at least 4 years, participants had undetectable plasma HIV-1 RNA, below 50 copies/mL. To be included, participants needed a CD4+ T cell count above 400 cells/uL and a positive CMV serology. Before stimulation, PBMCs were isolated using density centrifugation and depleted of CD8+ T cells. Stimulation of CD8-depleted PBMCs was carried out for around 19 hours with anti-CD28/CD49d costimulation, CD40-blocking antibody and enfuvirtide, to prevent new infections. Cell sorting was done on a Beckman Coulter MoFlo Legacy or XDP sorter, and dead cells were excluded with propidium iodide. For samples with more than one million cells, genomic DNA was extracted with the QIAamp DNA Mini Kit, and for all other samples the Quick-DNA Microprep Kit was used.

The immunoSEQ hsTCRB assay version 4, run in survey mode, was used to sequence TCRbeta repertoires from genomic DNA. Genomic DNA was diluted to roughly 9.2 ng/uL, using up to roughly 1 ug per sample for TCRbeta sequencing. Per the source publication's procedure: TCRbeta data analysis was done in ImmunoSeq Analyzer 3.0, and diversity was calculated on productive nucleotide rearrangements. Using the Immunarch R package, lower-bound TCR diversity was estimated with the improved Chao index and clonality was estimated with the Gini coefficient. Nucleotide rearrangements that differed but encoded the same CDR3beta amino acid sequence were counted as separate clonotypes. Differential abundance analysis identified TCRbeta sequences significantly enriched in antigen-responding cells relative to anti-CD3/anti-CD28-activated cells. TCRs were clustered by predicted peptide-MHC specificity with GLIPH2, both within individual participants and across merged participant data sets. This is the immuneACCESS table as TCRdb keeps it, with only in-frame sequences that have V and J called. A part of the clones is gone; compared with another copy, unresolved V genes explain less than half, and the rest is unexplained. V and J calls and clone size come straight from that table; D and trimming were deduced from the DNA. Here the sample has about 46,000 clones; 85% to 90% occur a single time. Of the sample, 2.5% to 4% falls within the top ten clones.

This clonotype originated in an adult woman with HIV who was CMV-seropositive. This sample comprised CD4+ T cells sorted from PBMCs after roughly 19-hour stimulation, obtained from a patient who received antiretroviral therapy. Read against the paper, the sample's cell subset or site label means: CD40L+CD69+ CD4 T cells responding to anti-CD3/anti-CD28 beads, representing the overall repertoire. The sequence links TRBV28 to TRBJ2-6; the D segment is perhaps TRBD1 or TRBD2, each sharing 6 matched bases. The CDR3: CASRVGGLGANVLTF. The nucleotide sequence reads as follows: TGTGCCAGCAGAGTGGGGGGCTTGGGGGCCAACGTCCTGACTTTC.